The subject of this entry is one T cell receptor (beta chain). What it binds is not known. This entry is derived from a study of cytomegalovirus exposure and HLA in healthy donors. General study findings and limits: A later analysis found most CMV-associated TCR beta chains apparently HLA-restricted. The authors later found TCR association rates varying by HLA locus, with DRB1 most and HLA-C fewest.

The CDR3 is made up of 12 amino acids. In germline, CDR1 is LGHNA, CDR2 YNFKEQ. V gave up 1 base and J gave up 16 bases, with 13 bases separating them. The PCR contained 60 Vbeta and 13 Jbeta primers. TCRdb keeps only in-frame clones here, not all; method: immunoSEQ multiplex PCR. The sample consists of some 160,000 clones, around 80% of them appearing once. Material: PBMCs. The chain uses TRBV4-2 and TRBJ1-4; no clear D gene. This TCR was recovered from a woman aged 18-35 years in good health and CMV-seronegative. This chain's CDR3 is CASSQGKQNPFF. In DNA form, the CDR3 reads TGTGCCAGCAGCCAAGGGAAACAGAATCCGTTTTTT.